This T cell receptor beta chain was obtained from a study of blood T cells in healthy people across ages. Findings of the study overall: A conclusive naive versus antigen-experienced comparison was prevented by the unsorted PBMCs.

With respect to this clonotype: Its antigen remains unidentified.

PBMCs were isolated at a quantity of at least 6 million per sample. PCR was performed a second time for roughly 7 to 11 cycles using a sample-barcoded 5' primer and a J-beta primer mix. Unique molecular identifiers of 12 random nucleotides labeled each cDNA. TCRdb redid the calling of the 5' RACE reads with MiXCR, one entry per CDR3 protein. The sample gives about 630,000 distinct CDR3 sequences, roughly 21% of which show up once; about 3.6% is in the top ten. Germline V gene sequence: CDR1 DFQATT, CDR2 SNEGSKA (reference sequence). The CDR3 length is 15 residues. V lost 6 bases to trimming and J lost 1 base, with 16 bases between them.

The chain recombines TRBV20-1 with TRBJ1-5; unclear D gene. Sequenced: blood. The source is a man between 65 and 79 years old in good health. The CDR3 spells CSAAPDGNSNQPQHF. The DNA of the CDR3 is TGCAGTGCCGCCCCGGACGGTAACAGCAATCAGCCCCAGCATTTT.